The 23 T cell receptor beta chains in this list originate from one sample, sequenced in a study of memory CD4+ T cells and cytomegalovirus serostatus. The sort gate was single viable CD3+CD4+CD8-CD45RO+ cells for memory CD4+ T cells. TCRdb keeps only in-frame clones here, not all; method: immunoSEQ multiplex PCR. The sample holds about 59,000 clones, about 81% seen once. The source material was memory CD4+ T cells from blood. Receptors were obtained from an adult in good health and CMV-seronegative.

The V call is TRBV28, the J call TRBJ2-3, with TRBD2 matching 8 bases. CDR3 length: 16 amino acids. V dropped 5 bases and J dropped 4; count of bases not matched to a gene: 11. Germline CDR1 MDHEN, CDR2 SYDVKM. The CDR3 here is CASSPIGSGRADTQYF. CDR3 nucleotide sequence: TGTGCCAGCAGTCCCATCGGGAGCGGGAGAGCAGATACGCAGTATTTT.

The chain recombines TRBV11-2 with TRBJ2-7; D not certain. The CDR3 covers 12 residues. Per the germline V gene, CDR1 is SGHAT and CDR2 is FQNNGV. The V and J ends lost 5 bases and 4 bases respectively, with 9 bases between them. CDR3 region: CASSQNSYEQYF. CDR3 in DNA: TGTGCCAGCAGCCAGAACTCTTACGAGCAGTACTTC.

V usage is TRBV2 and J usage is TRBJ2-1; either TRBD1 or TRBD2 may fit D (5 bases each). The CDR3 totals 17 residues. Germline-derived CDR1 and CDR2 are SNHLY and FYNNEI. Trimming stripped 5 bases from V and 0 bases from J, with 17 bases between. DNA of the CDR3: TGTGCCAGCAGTCGCGCCCGAGGGACGGGCTCCTACAATGAGCAGTTCTTC. Translation: CASSRARGTGSYNEQFF.

The V and J genes are TRBV7-3 and TRBJ2-3; TRBD1 agrees at 9 bases. J lost 2 bases, V lost 4 bases, and 4 bases had no gene match. Germline CDR1 reads SGHTA; CDR2 reads FQGTGA. The CDR3 contains 15 residues. The CDR3 here is CASSSGTGTTDTQYF. The CDR3 bases are TGTGCCAGCAGCTCCGGGACAGGGACCACAGATACGCAGTATTTT.

This sequence joins TRBV23-1 and TRBJ2-5, with D perhaps matching TRBD1 or TRBD2 (6 bases each). TRBV23-1 is reported as an ORF; its role is uncertain. The CDR3 consists of 15 residues. V was trimmed by 7 bases and J by 4 bases, leaving 19 bases between them. The CDR3 is CASTRGRGGPETQYF. The CDR3, as DNA: TGCGCCAGCACACGAGGCAGGGGAGGACCAGAGACCCAGTACTTC.

This clone was detected only a few times. The chain recombines TRBV28 with TRBJ2-5; tentative D call: TRBD2 (5 bases). CDR1 and CDR2 (germline): MDHEN, SYDVKM. The CDR3 is 16 amino acids. V lost 2 bases and J 9 bases, leaving 22 bases between the germline ends. CDR3 sequence: CASSLSQRGPRGAQYF. Written as DNA, the CDR3 is TGTGCCAGCAGTTTAAGCCAAAGAGGCCCCCGGGGAGCCCAGTACTTC.

J is TRBJ1-1 and V is TRBV7-8, with D unresolved. The V gene lost 1 base and the J gene lost 8 bases, with 11 bases spanning the gap. From germline, CDR1 is SGHVS and CDR2 FQNEAQ. CDR3 size: 13 residues. The CDR3 region has the DNA TGTGCCAGCAGCTTAGAAGAAAAGGTGGAAGCTTTCTTT. This sequence encodes CASSLEEKVEAFF. The full variable domain, completed using reference TRBV7-8 and TRBJ1-1, is GAGVSQSPRYKVAKRGQDVALRCDPISGHVSLFWYQQALGQGPEFLTYFQNEAQLDKSGLPSDRFFAERPEGSVSTLKIQRTQQEDSAVYLCASSLEEKVEAFFGQGTRLTVV.

The chain has TRBV6-5 and TRBJ2-1, with unresolved D. V lost 4 bases to trimming and J lost 0 bases, with 13 bases between them. The CDR3 covers 16 residues. Germline V CDR1 and CDR2: MNHEY, SVGAGI. CDR3 region: CASSSPAARSYNEQFF. The CDR3 DNA reads TGTGCCAGCAGTTCGCCGGCTGCCCGCTCCTACAATGAGCAGTTCTTC.

The V call is TRBV28, the J call TRBJ1-1, with D possibly being TRBD1 (6 bases). The CDR3 contains 13 residues. The germline V gene encodes CDR1 MDHEN and CDR2 SYDVKM. The V end was cut by 7 bases, the J end by 3 bases, with 12 bases between. The CDR3 DNA reads TGTGCCAGCACGGGACAACCCTACACTGAAGCTTTCTTT. This translates into CASTGQPYTEAFF.

The rearrangement links TRBV28 to TRBJ1-4; TRBD1 agrees at 8 bases. Germline V CDR1 and CDR2: MDHEN, SYDVKM. Losses at the gene ends were 8 bases for V and 7 bases for J; bases not matched to a gene: 9. The CDR3 totals 14 residues. The CDR3 protein is CASCSTGEGEKLFF. In DNA form, the CDR3 reads TGTGCCAGCTGCTCGACAGGGGAAGGTGAAAAACTGTTTTTT.

The chain is built from TRBV30 and TRBJ2-7; D is ambiguous. The V end lost 4 bases, the J end lost 2 bases, and 15 bases lay between the germline ends. The germline CDR1 and CDR2 sequences are GTSNPN and SVGIG (reference sequence). The CDR3 sequence is 14 residues long. The CDR3 loop is CAWTDTKPPYEQYF. The CDR3 bases are TGTGCCTGGACCGACACCAAACCTCCCTACGAGCAGTACTTC.

The chain uses TRBV28 and TRBJ2-3, with D possibly TRBD2 on 6 matching bases. The CDR3 contains 15 residues. Germline values: CDR1 MDHEN, CDR2 SYDVKM. V shed 7 bases and J shed 0 bases, with 14 bases lying between them. The CDR3 DNA sequence: TGTGCCAGCACTTCAATAGCGGTGAGCACAGATACGCAGTATTTT. It is translated as CASTSIAVSTDTQYF.

The CDR3 region has the DNA TGTGCCAGCAGGTTAGCGGGTAGCACTGAAGCTTTCTTT. Translated: CASRLAGSTEAFF. This sequence joins TRBV7-3 and TRBJ1-1, with unresolved D. Trimming stripped 6 bases from V and 4 bases from J, with 12 bases between. This CDR3 has 13 residues. Looked up from germline, CDR1 is SGHTA and CDR2 is FQGTGA.

This clone was seen a few times. V and J are TRBV7-2 and TRBJ1-1; D gene ambiguous. Trimming stripped 5 bases from V and 1 base from J, with 11 bases between. The CDR3 is made up of 14 amino acids. Germline CDR1 and CDR2: SGHTA and FQGNSA. CDR3: CASSTPMRNTEAFF. CDR3 DNA sequence: TGTGCCAGCAGCACACCGATGAGGAACACTGAAGCTTTCTTT.

This clone was found once. This chain links TRBV30 with TRBJ1-3; D possibly corresponds to TRBD1 (5 bases). Germline-derived CDR1 and CDR2 are GTSNPN and SVGIG (reference sequence). Trimming pared 0 bases from V and 4 bases from J, leaving 10 bases between. The CDR3 length is 14 residues. The CDR3 DNA is TGTGCCTGGAGTGTACGGGGGGGAGGAAACACCATATATTTT. Translation gives CAWSVRGGGNTIYF. The full variable domain, rest sourced from reference TRBV30 and TRBJ1-3, is SQTIHQWPATLVQPVGSPLSLECTVEGTSNPNLYWYRQAAGRGLQLLFYSVGIGQISSEVPQNLSASRPQDRQFILSSKKLLLSDSGFYLCAWSVRGGGNTIYFGEGSWLTVV.

The sample holds a few counts of this clone. The CDR3 nucleotides are TGTGCCAGCAGTTTGAGGGGGGCAAGGAATCAGCCCCAGCATTTT. The encoded protein is CASSLRGARNQPQHF. This chain uses TRBV28 with TRBJ1-5; a weak D match, TRBD1 (6 bases). V was cut by 3 bases and J by 4 bases, with 13 bases left in between. The CDR3 spans 15 residues. Germline lookup yields CDR1 MDHEN and CDR2 SYDVKM.

Details on this clone: The junction departs from the called germline gene at one end, perhaps through a read error. The J gene is TRBJ1-2, the V gene TRBV29-1, with D unresolved. Germline CDR1 is SQVTM and CDR2 is ANQGSEA. This CDR3 contains 8 residues. CDR3 nucleotide sequence: TGCAGCGCCAACCGACAAGTTTTC. This gives the protein CSANRQVF.

This rearrangement joins TRBV10-3 to TRBJ2-5, with a possible D match to TRBD2 (7 bases). The CDR3 length is 15 residues. The V and J ends lost 5 bases and 2 bases respectively, with 15 bases between them. In germline, CDR1 is ENHRY, CDR2 SYGVKD. CDR3 bases: TGTGCCATCAGTCAGAGGGGGGGCGGTCAAGAGACCCAGTACTTC. Translated, it gives CAISQRGGGQETQYF.

The V and J genes are TRBV7-9 and TRBJ1-2; perhaps TRBD1 as D (5 bases). The CDR3 length is 15 residues. V shed 5 bases and J shed 4 bases, with 17 bases lying between them. Germline values: CDR1 SEHNR, CDR2 FQNEAQ (reference sequence). The CDR3 DNA reads TGTGCCAGCAGCCAGGTGGGGCCGATCGTCTATGGCTACACCTTC. It encodes CASSQVGPIVYGYTF.

The count of this clone is one. The chain recombines TRBV7-3 with TRBJ2-2; D is uncertain. V was clipped by 2 bases and J by 7 bases, with 8 bases between them. The V gene's germline CDR1 is SGHTA and CDR2 FQGTGA. The length of the CDR3 is 13 residues. The CDR3 here is CASSLSSVGELFF. The CDR3 nucleotides read TGTGCCAGCAGCTTATCCAGCGTCGGGGAGCTGTTTTTT.

The chain links TRBV5-4 to TRBJ2-5, with D perhaps TRBD2 (5 bases). The CDR3 sequence is 13 residues long. CDR1 is SGHNT, CDR2 YYREEE, per germline (reference sequence). Trimming left V 4 bases short and J 3 bases short, with 10 bases between. The CDR3 spells CASSAGSKETQYF. In nucleotides, the CDR3 is TGTGCCAGCAGCGCGGGCTCTAAAGAGACCCAGTACTTC.

CDR3 in amino acids: CASSRRDLKWNSNQPQHF. CDR3 sequence (DNA): TGCGCCAGCAGCCGCCGCGATCTCAAGTGGAATAGCAATCAGCCCCAGCATTTT. The chain uses TRBV5-1 and TRBJ1-5; the D is unclear. Between the trimmed V and J ends, which lost 4 bases and 0 bases, there was a span of 20 bases. Germline V CDR1 and CDR2: SGHRS, YFSETQ. This CDR3 contains 18 residues.

This clone was seen a few times. The chain couples TRBV6-5 to TRBJ2-1; a possible D gene is TRBD2 (6 bases). The CDR3 runs to 15 residues. Trimming pared 0 bases from V and 8 bases from J, leaving 14 bases between. Per the germline V gene, CDR1 is MNHEY and CDR2 is SVGAGI. The CDR3 DNA reads as TGTGCCAGCAGTTACTCGGCGGGACGTCAGGATGAGCAGTTCTTC. It encodes CASSYSAGRQDEQFF.